Reported below is one T cell receptor beta chain. By frequency, this clonotype is medium-sized (0.01 to 0.1%), with no count recorded. It lacks a known antigen. The sequencing machine was an Illumina HiSeq 2500. To build sequencing libraries, a previously published PCR protocol was used to amplify the recombined TCRbeta locus. As for how the authors treated the data: Reads whose average quality score was below 30 were removed, and the reads that remained were processed with IMSEQ. Vbeta gene, Jbeta gene and CDR3 amino acid sequence were used to define clonotypes. To quantify how much the repertoires of different populations overlapped, the Morisita-Horn index was computed on the top 100 expanded clones. Renyi diversity profiles calculated on the top 100 expanded clones were used to assess clonal diversity. The reads went through TCRdb reprocessing, and each CDR3 protein sequence gets one entry with no DNA. The V and J calls and clone size come from TCRdb's table, not from the authors' own analysis. This sample's records show about 2,900 distinct CDR3 sequences. Of the sample, 3.2% is held by the ten largest clones.

The data were obtained in a study of GPR56 and killer-like receptors on CD4 memory cells (dated by TCRdb to the late 2010s). Background on the whole study: It was proposed in the study that human CD4+ memory T-cell differentiation and cytokine production potential are marked by progressive acquisition of KLRB1, KLRG1, GPR56 and then KLRF1. Healthy blood donors in the study were described as age-matched to the liver disease patients, whose median age was about 70 years.

Based on the germline V gene (reference sequence), the CDR1 and CDR2 sequences are LNHDA and SQIVND. Reading from cysteine to phenylalanine, the CDR3 counts 18 amino acids. There is no recorded DNA. Five KLR/GPR56-defined CD4+ populations were enriched by fluorescence-activated cell sorting before TCRbeta sequencing. TCRbeta repertoires of five CD4+ T-cell subsets defined by KLRB1, KLRG1, GPR56 and KLRF1 expression were sequenced to test a linear memory differentiation pathway. TCR-sequenced cells came from peripheral blood of healthy control individuals, reported as five donors in the TCRbeta analysis figure. The researchers collected heparinized peripheral blood and processed every sample within one hour of retrieval. To isolate peripheral blood mononuclear cells, blood was diluted 1:2 in PBS and put through Biocoll density gradient centrifugation at room temperature. Before flow sorting, CD4+ T cells were magnetically enriched from freshly isolated PBMCs using anti-CD4 MicroBeads. A BD FACSAria II was used to sort CD4+ T cells enriched from PBMCs of healthy donors according to marker expression. Surface staining used anti-KLRB1 clone 191B8, anti-KLRF1 clone 4A4.D10 and anti-KLRG1 clone REA261 antibodies from Miltenyi Biotec.

What the authors observed across the whole study: The authors took the finding that clones dominating late populations 4 and 5 were also present in early populations 1 and 2 as evidence for linear differentiation. Rather than full repertoires, only the 100 most expanded clones per population were included in the diversity and similarity analyses. Low clonal frequency was observed in the marker-negative population, and a progressive increase in clonal frequency, with a corresponding decrease in TCRbeta diversity, was observed along the proposed pathway. TCR repertoire overlap was especially strong between late populations 4 and 5, and population 3 also partly overlapped.

The receptor was isolated from a human donor in good health. The chain is made from TRBV19 and TRBJ2-7; TCRdb's D call of TRBD1 is untestable without DNA. The sequencing input was memory CD4+ T cells from blood. The CDR3 region reads CASSIRFGTGGESYEQYF.